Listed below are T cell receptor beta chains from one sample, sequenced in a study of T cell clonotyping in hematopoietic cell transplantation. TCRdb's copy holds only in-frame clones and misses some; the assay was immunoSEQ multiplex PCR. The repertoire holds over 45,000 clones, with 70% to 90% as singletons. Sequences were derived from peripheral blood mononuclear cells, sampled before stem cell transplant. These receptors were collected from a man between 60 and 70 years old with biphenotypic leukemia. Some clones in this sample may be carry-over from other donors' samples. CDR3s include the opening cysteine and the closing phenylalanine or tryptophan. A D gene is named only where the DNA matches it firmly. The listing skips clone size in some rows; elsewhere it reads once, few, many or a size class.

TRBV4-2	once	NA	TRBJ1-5	CASSQAAGSQPQHF	TGTGCCAGCAGCCAAGCGGCAGGGAGTCAGCCCCAGCATTTT
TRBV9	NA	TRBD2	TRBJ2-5	CASSKGLAGVETQYF	TGTGCCAGCAGCAAGGGACTAGCGGGAGTGGAGACCCAGTACTTC
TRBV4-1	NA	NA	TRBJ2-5	CASSQVTLGRWGETQYF	TGCGCCAGCAGCCAAGTTACGTTGGGCAGGTGGGGAGAGACCCAGTACTTC
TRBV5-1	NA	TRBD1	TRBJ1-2	CASSTRTGGAVGYGYTF	TGCGCCAGCAGCACCCGGACAGGGGGCGCAGTGGGGTATGGCTACACCTTC
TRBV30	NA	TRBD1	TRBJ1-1	CAWTKGAGGAEAFF	TGTGCCTGGACAAAGGGGGCGGGGGGCGCTGAAGCTTTCTTT
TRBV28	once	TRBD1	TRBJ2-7	CASTLSTGFPYEQYF	TGTGCCAGCACTCTTTCGACAGGGTTCCCCTACGAGCAGTACTTC
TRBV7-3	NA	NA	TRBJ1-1	CASSLLGGPTEAFF	TGTGCCAGCAGCTTACTCGGGGGGCCCACTGAAGCTTTCTTT
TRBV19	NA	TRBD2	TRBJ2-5	CASSMQREQETQYF	TGTGCCAGTAGTATGCAGCGGGAACAAGAGACCCAGTACTTC
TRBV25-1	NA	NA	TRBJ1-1	CASSSGADTEAFF	TGTGCCAGCAGTTCGGGGGCCGACACTGAAGCTTTCTTT
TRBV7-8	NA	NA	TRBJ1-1	CASMGHTEAFF	TGTGCCAGCATGGGCCACACTGAAGCTTTCTTT
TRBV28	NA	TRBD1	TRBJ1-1	CASSPLTGGAEGTEAFF	TGTGCCAGCAGTCCCCTAACAGGGGGCGCCGAAGGAACTGAAGCTTTCTTT
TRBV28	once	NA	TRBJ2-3	CASSPEVDTQYF	TGTGCCAGCAGCCCAGAGGTAGATACGCAGTATTTT
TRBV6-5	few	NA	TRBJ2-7	CASSPQTESYEQYF	TGTGCCAGCAGTCCCCAGACAGAAAGCTACGAGCAGTACTTC
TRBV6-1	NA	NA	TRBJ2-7	CASSTDTPTYEQYF	TGTGCCAGCAGTACGGACACCCCAACCTACGAGCAGTACTTC
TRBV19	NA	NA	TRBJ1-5	CASASQSNQPQHF	TGTGCCAGCGCATCTCAGAGCAATCAGCCCCAGCATTTT
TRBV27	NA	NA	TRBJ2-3	CASSPLMAGSRTDTQYF	TGTGCCAGCAGTCCCTTGATGGCGGGGAGTCGCACAGATACGCAGTATTTT
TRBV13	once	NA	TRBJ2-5	CASSLDLQETQYF	TGTGCCAGCAGCCTCGACTTGCAAGAGACCCAGTACTTC
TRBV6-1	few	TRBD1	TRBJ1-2	CASHRDREDGYTF	TGTGCCAGCCACCGGGACAGGGAAGATGGCTACACCTTC
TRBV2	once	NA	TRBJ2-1	CASSEAPFAYNEQFF	TGTGCCAGCAGTGAAGCTCCTTTCGCCTACAATGAGCAGTTCTTC
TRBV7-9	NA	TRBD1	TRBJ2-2	CASSHSLQGADTGELFF	TGTGCCAGCAGCCACTCCTTACAGGGGGCGGACACCGGGGAGCTGTTTTTT
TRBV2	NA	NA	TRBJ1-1	CASAVGYTEAFF	TGTGCCAGCGCTGTCGGATACACTGAAGCTTTCTTT
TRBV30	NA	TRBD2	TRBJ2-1	CAWSEGLRGNNEQFF	TGTGCCTGGAGTGAAGGTTTGCGGGGGAACAATGAGCAGTTCTTC
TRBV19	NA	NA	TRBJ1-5	CASSMQRGESNQPQHF	TGTGCCAGTAGTATGCAACGGGGGGAAAGCAATCAGCCCCAGCATTTT
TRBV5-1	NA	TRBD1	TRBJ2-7	CASSPGTEYEQYF	TGCGCCAGCAGCCCCGGGACAGAGTACGAGCAGTACTTC
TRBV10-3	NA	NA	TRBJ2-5	CAISEAGQQETQYF	TGTGCCATCAGTGAGGCGGGGCAACAGGAGACCCAGTACTTC
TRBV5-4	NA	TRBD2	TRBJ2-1	CASSLGTSVLEQFF	TGTGCCAGCAGCTTAGGGACTAGCGTTCTTGAGCAGTTCTTC
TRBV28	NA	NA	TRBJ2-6	CASSLWGSGANVLTF	TGTGCCAGCAGTTTATGGGGCTCTGGGGCCAACGTCCTGACTTTC
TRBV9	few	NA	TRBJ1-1	CASSVGTGSNTEAFF	TGTGCCAGCAGCGTGGGCACGGGCTCGAACACTGAAGCTTTCTTT
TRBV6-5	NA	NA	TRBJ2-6	CASRSLPGANVLTF	TGTGCCAGCAGATCCCTCCCCGGGGCCAACGTCCTGACTTTC
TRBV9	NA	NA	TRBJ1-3	CASSVGGSSGNTIYF	TGTGCCAGCAGCGTAGGGGGCAGCTCTGGAAACACCATATATTTT
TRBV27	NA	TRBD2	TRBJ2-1	CASSGGLASEQFF	TGTGCCAGCAGTGGGGGACTAGCAAGTGAGCAGTTCTTC